This T cell receptor (beta chain) was recovered during a study of shared clonotypes between healthy human individuals. About this clone itself: The antigen remains unidentified.

Study-level points and caveats: When compared with the clonotypes that were shared by all four sorted-subset donors, the non-shared clonotypes turned out to have lower generation probabilities.

The protocol was immunoSEQ multiplex PCR, while the TCRdb copy is restricted to in-frame clones and leaves out a portion. Of over a million clones listed, 75% are singletons. The TCR was taken from a man in his late teens or twenties in good health. Sequencing was done on a sample of memory CD4+ T cells sorted from blood. The sample's subset: CD45RA-negative fraction.

The CDR3 bases are TGCAGCGTTTGGGACCCGGGGGAAAAACTGTTTTTT. Protein: CSVWDPGEKLFF. The V and J genes are TRBV29-1 and TRBJ1-4; maybe TRBD1 (5 bases). Germline CDR1 reads SQVTM; CDR2 reads ANQGSEA. The CDR3 runs to 12 residues. V was shortened by 5 bases and J by 8 bases, with 12 bases between the two germline ends.